The rows below give T cell receptor beta chains drawn from one sample of a study of response to subunit inactivated influenza vaccine. Via MiXCR, TCRdb re-called the RT-PCR reads, giving one row per CDR3 protein. The table lists 400,000 to 550,000 distinct CDR3 sequences, 25% of them singletons. The specimen comprised CD4+ T cells sorted from PBMCs, sampled about 5 days after vaccination. These receptors all come from a man aged 50-59 years who received an inactivated influenza vaccine. Both conserved end residues are part of each CDR3. The D gene is left open where the match is weak. Part of the rows lack a size; the others show once, few, many or a class for expanded clones.

d_gene	v_gene	abundance	j_gene	CDR3aa	CDR3nt
TRBD2	TRBV7-2	NA	TRBJ2-7	CASLPKAGGWYEQYF	TGTGCCAGTCTCCCTAAAGCGGGGGGTTGGTACGAGCAGTACTTC
NA	TRBV7-9	NA	TRBJ1-4	CASSPPDGRRKLFF	TGTGCCAGCAGCCCGCCCGACGGGAGGAGGAAACTGTTTTTT
NA	TRBV24-1	NA	TRBJ1-2	CATSDSINYGYTF	TGTGCCACCAGTGATTCAATCAACTATGGCTACACCTTC
NA	TRBV5-4	NA	TRBJ2-2	CASRGIGTGELFF	TGTGCCAGCAGGGGCATAGGAACCGGGGAGCTGTTTTTT
NA	TRBV10-2	NA	TRBJ2-5	CASSHGGGGETQYF	TGCGCCAGCAGCCACGGAGGGGGCGGTGAGACCCAGTACTTC
NA	TRBV18	NA	TRBJ2-5	CASSPRGTSQETQYF	TGTGCCAGCTCACCCAGGGGCACCTCCCAAGAGACCCAGTACTTC
NA	TRBV12-3/TRBV12-4	few	TRBJ1-4	CASTSIGLVEKLFF	TGTGCCAGCACCTCCATCGGTCTTGTGGAAAAACTGTTTTTT
TRBD1	TRBV28	NA	TRBJ2-2	CAIRTGANTGELFF	TGTGCCATCAGAACAGGGGCGAACACCGGGGAGCTGTTTTTT
TRBD1	TRBV10-3	NA	TRBJ2-1	CATSGQGINEQFF	TGTGCCACCTCGGGACAGGGGATCAATGAGCAGTTCTTC
NA	TRBV7-9	NA	TRBJ1-5	CASSSDQMRYSNQPQHF	TGTGCCAGCAGCTCAGACCAAATGCGATATAGCAATCAGCCCCAGCATTTT
NA	TRBV12-3/TRBV12-4	NA	TRBJ1-1	CASRIGLGDGEAFF	TGTGCCAGCCGAATCGGGCTGGGCGACGGCGAAGCTTTCTTT
NA	TRBV24-1	NA	TRBJ2-7	CATSGSGPTYEQYF	TGTGCCACCAGTGGGTCCGGGCCGACCTACGAGCAGTACTTC
NA	TRBV15	NA	TRBJ2-5	CATQSFQETQYF	TGTGCGACACAGAGCTTCCAAGAGACCCAGTACTTC
NA	TRBV6-5	NA	TRBJ1-1	CASSYSRGRATEAFF	TGTGCCAGCAGTTACTCGCGGGGCAGGGCCACTGAAGCTTTCTTT
NA	TRBV5-1	NA	TRBJ2-7	CASSPMAGGHEQYF	TGCGCCAGCAGCCCCATGGCGGGCGGACACGAGCAGTACTTC
NA	TRBV6-1	few	TRBJ2-7	CASSPLPRGSYEQYF	TGTGCCAGCAGCCCCCTCCCCCGGGGGTCCTACGAGCAGTACTTC
NA	TRBV6-2/TRBV6-3	many	TRBJ2-7	CASRGMSGTREQYF	TGTGCCAGCAGGGGGATGTCCGGAACACGCGAGCAGTACTTC
NA	TRBV20-1	few	TRBJ2-2	CSARLIATGELFF	TGCAGTGCTAGACTAATCGCTACCGGGGAGCTGTTTTTT
TRBD2	TRBV7-2	NA	TRBJ2-7	CASSQRGGYEQYF	TGTGCCAGCTCCCAGCGGGGGGGCTACGAGCAGTACTTC
NA	TRBV15	few	TRBJ1-1	CATSRQDTHTEAFF	TGTGCCACCAGCAGGCAGGACACTCACACTGAAGCTTTCTTT
NA	TRBV20-1	NA	TRBJ2-7	CSATRAQKSYEQYF	TGCAGTGCTACGAGAGCTCAGAAATCCTACGAGCAGTACTTC
NA	TRBV10-3	NA	TRBJ2-5	CAISKTRETQYF	TGTGCCATCAGCAAAACAAGGGAGACCCAGTACTTC
TRBD2	TRBV6-5	many	TRBJ2-3	CASSYSLAVGTDTQYF	TGTGCCAGCAGTTATAGTCTAGCGGTGGGGACAGATACGCAGTATTTT
TRBD2	TRBV15	NA	TRBJ2-3	CATSGSSGSTDTQYF	TGTGCCACCAGCGGATCTAGCGGGAGCACAGATACGCAGTATTTT
NA	TRBV24-1	few	TRBJ2-2	CATSEVVGTGELFF	TGTGCCACCAGTGAGGTCGTGGGCACCGGGGAGCTGTTTTTT
NA	TRBV12-3/TRBV12-4	few	TRBJ1-6	CASKLSQGSPLHF	TGTGCCAGCAAGCTATCTCAGGGGTCACCCCTCCACTTT